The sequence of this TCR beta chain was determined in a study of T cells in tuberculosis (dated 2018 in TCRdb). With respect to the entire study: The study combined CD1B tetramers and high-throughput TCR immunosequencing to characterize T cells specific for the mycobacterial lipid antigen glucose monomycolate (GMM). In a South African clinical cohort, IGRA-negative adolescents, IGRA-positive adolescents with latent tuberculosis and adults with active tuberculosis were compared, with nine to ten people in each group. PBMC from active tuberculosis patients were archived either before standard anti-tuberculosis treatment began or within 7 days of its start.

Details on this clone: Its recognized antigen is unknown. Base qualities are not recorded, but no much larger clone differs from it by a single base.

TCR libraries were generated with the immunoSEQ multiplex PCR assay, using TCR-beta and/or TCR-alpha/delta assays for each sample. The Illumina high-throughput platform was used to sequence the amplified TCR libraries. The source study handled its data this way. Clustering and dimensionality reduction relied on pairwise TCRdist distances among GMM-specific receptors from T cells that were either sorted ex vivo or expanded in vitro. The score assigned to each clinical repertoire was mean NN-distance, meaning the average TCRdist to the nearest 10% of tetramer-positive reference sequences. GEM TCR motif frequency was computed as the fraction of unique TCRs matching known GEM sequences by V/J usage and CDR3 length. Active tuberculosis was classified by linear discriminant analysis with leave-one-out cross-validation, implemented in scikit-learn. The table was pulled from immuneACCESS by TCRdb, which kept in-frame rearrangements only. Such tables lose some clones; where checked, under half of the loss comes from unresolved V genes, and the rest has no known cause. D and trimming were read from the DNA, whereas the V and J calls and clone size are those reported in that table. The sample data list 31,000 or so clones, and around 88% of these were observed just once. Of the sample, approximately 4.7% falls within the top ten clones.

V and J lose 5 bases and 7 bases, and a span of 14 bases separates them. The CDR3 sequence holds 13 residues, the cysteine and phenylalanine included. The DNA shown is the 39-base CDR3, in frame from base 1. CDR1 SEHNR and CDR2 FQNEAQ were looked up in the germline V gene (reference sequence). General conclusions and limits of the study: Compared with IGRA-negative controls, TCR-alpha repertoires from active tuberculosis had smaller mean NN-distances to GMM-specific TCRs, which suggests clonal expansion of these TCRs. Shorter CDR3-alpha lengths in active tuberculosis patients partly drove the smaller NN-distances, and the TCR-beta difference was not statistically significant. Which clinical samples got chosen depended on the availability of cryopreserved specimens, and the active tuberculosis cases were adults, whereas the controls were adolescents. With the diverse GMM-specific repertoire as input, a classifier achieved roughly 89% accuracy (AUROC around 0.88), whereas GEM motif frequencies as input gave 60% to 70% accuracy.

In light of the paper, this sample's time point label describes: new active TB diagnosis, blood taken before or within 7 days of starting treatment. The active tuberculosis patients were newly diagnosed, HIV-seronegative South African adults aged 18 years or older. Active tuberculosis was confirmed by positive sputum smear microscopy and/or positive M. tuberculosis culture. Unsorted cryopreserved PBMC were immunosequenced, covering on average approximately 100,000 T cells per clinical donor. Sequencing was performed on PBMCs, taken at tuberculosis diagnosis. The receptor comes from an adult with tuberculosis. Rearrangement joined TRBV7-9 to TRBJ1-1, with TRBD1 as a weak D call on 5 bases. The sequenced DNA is TGTGCCAGCAGCCGTTCGCAGGGTGGTGAAGCTTTCTTT. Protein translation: CASSRSQGGEAFF.